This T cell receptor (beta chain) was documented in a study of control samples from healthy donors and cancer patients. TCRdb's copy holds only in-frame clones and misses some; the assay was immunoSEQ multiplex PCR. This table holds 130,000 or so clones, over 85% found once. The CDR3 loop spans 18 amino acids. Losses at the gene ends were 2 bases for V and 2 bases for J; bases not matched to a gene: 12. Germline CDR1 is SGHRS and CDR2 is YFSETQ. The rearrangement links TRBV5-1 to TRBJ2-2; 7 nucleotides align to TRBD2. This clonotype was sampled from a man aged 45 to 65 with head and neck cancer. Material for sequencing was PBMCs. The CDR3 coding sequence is TGCGCCAGCAGCTTCGTACCCCTAGCGGACATCAACACCGGGGAGCTGTTTTTT. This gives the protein CASSFVPLADINTGELFF.